A selection of T cell receptor beta chains follows, all from one sample in a study of blood T cells in healthy people across ages. TCRdb reprocessed the 5' RACE reads with MiXCR, giving one entry per CDR3 protein. Here the sample spans under 800,000 distinct CDR3 sequences, roughly 43% being singletons. Material for sequencing was blood. All receptors come from a woman aged 60-75 years in good health. The CDR3 runs from the conserved cysteine through the conserved F or W. The D gene is left open where the match is weak. Not every row has a clone size; where given, it reads once, few, many or a size class.

abundance	v_gene	d_gene	len	j_gene	CDR3nt	CDR3aa
.	TRBV9	.	14	TRBJ2-7	TGTGCCAGCAGCGTTCAGGGGTCGGGAAACGTTCAGTACTTC	CASSVQGSGNVQYF
once	TRBV20-1	.	13	TRBJ2-7	TGCAGTACTAGAGGTCAATTGGACGGCGAGCAGTACTTC	CSTRGQLDGEQYF
.	TRBV6-5	.	14	TRBJ2-2	TGTGCCAGCAGCCCCTCTGAAGGCGCCGGGGAGCTGTTTTTT	CASSPSEGAGELFF
.	TRBV20-1	TRBD1	15	TRBJ1-2	TGCAGTGCTAGTGGGACAGGGGGCGCCGGCTATGGCTACACCTTC	CSASGTGGAGYGYTF
.	TRBV27	TRBD2	17	TRBJ2-3	TGTGCCGGCAGTTTCGAATCTAGCGGGAGAGTGACAGATACGCAGTATTTT	CAGSFESSGRVTDTQYF
.	TRBV20-1	TRBD1	15	TRBJ2-3	TGCAGTGCTTACCGAACAGGGGGCGGATCAGGTACGCAGTATTTT	CSAYRTGGGSGTQYF
few	TRBV6-1	TRBD2	17	TRBJ2-7	TGTGCCAGCAGTGGACTAGCGGGAGGAGTTTGGTCCTGCGAGCAGTACTTC	CASSGLAGGVWSCEQYF
.	TRBV7-3	.	14	TRBJ2-3	TGTGCCAGCAGCGAGACTAGTAATACAGATACGCAGTATTTT	CASSETSNTDTQYF
many	TRBV12-3/TRBV12-4	TRBD1	16	TRBJ2-1	TGTGCCAGCAGTTTAGCAGGGGACAGGGGGCTCTATGAGCAGTTCTTC	CASSLAGDRGLYEQFF
few	TRBV18	TRBD1	16	TRBJ1-6	TGTGCCAGCTCACCAAAAACCGGGACAGGGAATTCACCCCTCCACTTT	CASSPKTGTGNSPLHF
.	TRBV13	.	15	TRBJ2-7	TGTGCCAGCAGCACTAACAGGAGGAGCTCCTACGAGCAGTACTTC	CASSTNRRSSYEQYF
.	TRBV3-1	.	15	TRBJ2-7	TGTGCCAGCAGCCATGGGAGCAGAGGGACCTACGAGCAGTACTTC	CASSHGSRGTYEQYF
few	TRBV28	.	13	TRBJ1-5	TGTGCCAGCCGGGACTATAGCAATCAGCCCCAGCATTTT	CASRDYSNQPQHF
few	TRBV28	.	12	TRBJ2-7	TGTGCCAGCAGTCGAGTACTTGGCGAGCAGTACTTC	CASSRVLGEQYF
few	TRBV20-1	TRBD2	13	TRBJ2-1	TGCAGTGCAAGACTAGCGGGAGTCAATGAGCAGTTCTTC	CSARLAGVNEQFF
.	TRBV6-1	TRBD2	18	TRBJ2-1	TGTGCCAGCACCCAAAGGGGACTAGCAATGCGGAGTGATGGTGAGCAGTTCTTC	CASTQRGLAMRSDGEQFF
few	TRBV25-1	TRBD2	19	TRBJ2-1	TGTGCCAGCAGTGAATTTGGACAGGGAACTAGCGGGGGCTGGAATGAGCAGTTCTTC	CASSEFGQGTSGGWNEQFF
.	TRBV7-8	TRBD1	15	TRBJ1-2	TGTGCCAGCATCCCCGGGACAGGGTCCCTCTATGGCTACACCTTC	CASIPGTGSLYGYTF
once	TRBV3-1	.	13	TRBJ2-7	TGTGCCAGCAGCCACGGACAGCCGCTGGGGCAGTACTTC	CASSHGQPLGQYF
few	TRBV9	TRBD2	18	TRBJ2-3	TGTGCCAGCAGCGCGAGCCCGGGACTAGCGGGGCGGGCCGATACGCAGTATTTT	CASSASPGLAGRADTQYF
.	TRBV20-1	TRBD1	15	TRBJ1-2	TGCAGTGCTGTGGGACAGGCCCTTTTGAACCTTGGCTACACCTTC	CSAVGQALLNLGYTF
.	TRBV19	.	13	TRBJ2-7	TGTGCCAGTAGTAAGCAGGGAACCTACGAGCAGTACTTC	CASSKQGTYEQYF
.	TRBV6-2/TRBV6-3	.	13	TRBJ1-5	TGTGCCAGCAGTCCCGACGACACTCAGCCCCAGCATTTT	CASSPDDTQPQHF
.	TRBV6-2/TRBV6-3	.	15	TRBJ1-1	TGTGCCAGCAGTTACTCAGCCAGGGGGAACACTGAAGCTTTCTTT	CASSYSARGNTEAFF
.	TRBV14	.	16	TRBJ2-5	TGTGCCAGCAGCCTAGGGGTGGGGAATTGGAAAGAGACCCAGTACTTC	CASSLGVGNWKETQYF